This T cell receptor (beta chain) stems from a study of T cell repertoires in cytomegalovirus infection. The sample holds many counts of this clonotype. No antigen is known for it. Whole-study findings and limits: The response measured ex vivo was dominated by TCR beta clonotypes (HLA-C-restricted and CMV-specific). Adding up the frequency of public TCR beta families identified people who carried CMV plus the relevant HLA.

Trimming shortened V by 1 base and J by 5 bases, and 8 bases separated the two germline ends. Germline V gene lookup returns CDR1 SGHDN and CDR2 FVKESK. The CDR3 contains 13 residues. TCRdb re-called the reads with MiXCR, one entry per CDR3 protein. The data hold just under 550,000 distinct CDR3 sequences, with about 30% observed a single time. The sequence derives from a human donor in good health (CMV status not recorded). Some clones in this sample may be carry-over from other donors' samples. The chain combines TRBV14 with TRBJ1-2, with D maybe TRBD1 (5 bases). Sequencing used PBMCs. Here the CDR3 reads CASSQVGAYGYTF. The CDR3 nucleotides are TGTGCCAGCAGCCAAGTTGGGGCGTATGGCTACACCTTC.